The 25 T cell receptor beta chains listed next were all sequenced from one sample in a study of blood T cell repertoires in COVID-19 (dated by TCRdb to the early 2020s). Library construction relied on the immunoSEQ multiplex PCR assay. TCRdb stores this immuneACCESS table with in-frame sequences only. Part of the clones is absent; in the studies checked, under half of the shortfall reflects unresolved V genes, and no reason is known for the rest. The sample data list more than 90,000 clones, and roughly 82% of these were observed just once. Of the sample, 15% to 20% falls within the top ten clones. The sample was peripheral blood. The source is an elderly man with acute or convalescent COVID-19.

The chain has TRBV7-2 and TRBJ2-7; no clear D. From germline, CDR1 is SGHTA and CDR2 FQGNSA. This CDR3 spans 14 amino acids. The V end was cut by 7 bases, the J end by 0 bases, with 13 bases between. CDR3 region: CASTSETRSYEQYF. CDR3 in DNA: TGTGCCAGCACCTCGGAGACTCGCTCCTACGAGCAGTACTTC.

The genes are TRBV28 and TRBJ2-4, with 7 bases aligning to TRBD1. V lost 5 bases to trimming and J lost 9 bases; unmatched junction nucleotides: 10. The length of the CDR3 is 14 residues. Germline values: CDR1 MDHEN, CDR2 SYDVKM. The CDR3 DNA reads as TGTGCCAGCAGTCCCTCGACAGGGTGGACCATTCAGTACTTC. Translated: CASSPSTGWTIQYF. The full variable domain, with the rest looked up from reference TRBV28 and TRBJ2-4, is DVKVTQSSRYLVKRTGEKVFLECVQDMDHENMFWYRQDPGLGLRLIYFSYDVKMKEKGDIPEGYSVSREKKERFSLILESASTNQTSMYLCASSPSTGWTIQYFGAGTRLSVL.

V usage is TRBV30 and J usage is TRBJ1-3; D possibly corresponds to TRBD1 (5 bases). V was pared by 0 bases and J by 4 bases, with 10 bases between. The length of the CDR3 is 14 residues. Germline V CDR1 and CDR2: GTSNPN, SVGIG (reference sequence). CDR3 in amino acids: CAWSVAGNGNTIYF. CDR3 sequence (DNA): TGTGCCTGGAGTGTTGCAGGGAACGGAAACACCATATATTTT.

This chain links TRBV11-2 with TRBJ1-6, with a tentative D call TRBD1 (5 bases). The CDR3 is 15 amino acids. The V end was cut by 7 bases, the J end by 9 bases, with 19 bases between. CDR1 is SGHAT, CDR2 FQNNGV, per germline. CDR3 sequence (DNA): TGTGCCAGCACCCTTAAATGGGACGGGAGTTCACCCCTCCACTTT. Translated, it gives CASTLKWDGSSPLHF.

V and J are TRBV5-6 and TRBJ1-2; D possibly corresponds to TRBD1 (5 bases). This CDR3 has 14 residues. Germline CDR1 is SGHDT and CDR2 is YYEEEE. The V and J ends lost 0 bases and 4 bases respectively, with 10 bases between them. The CDR3 sequence: CASSLAGGIYGYTF. As DNA, the CDR3 is TGTGCCAGCAGCTTGGCGGGGGGAATCTATGGCTACACCTTC.

This sequence joins TRBV3-1 (or the pseudogene TRBV3-2) and TRBJ2-7; D might be TRBD1 (6 bases). The germline gives CDR1 LGHDT, CDR2 YNNKEL (reference sequence). V was clipped by 2 bases and J by 4 bases, with 18 bases between them. There are 16 residues in the CDR3. CDR3 loop: CASSQLDRLLSYEQYF. The CDR3 DNA reads TGTGCCAGCAGCCAATTGGACAGACTACTATCTTACGAGCAGTACTTC.

The genes are TRBV2 and TRBJ2-5, with D tentatively TRBD2 (6 bases). The CDR3 runs to 14 residues. Trimming removed 8 bases from V and 4 bases from J, with 17 bases in between. The germline V gene has CDR1 SNHLY and CDR2 FYNNEI. The CDR3 nucleotides read TGTGCCAGCCGCCGGGGGAACCCCACAGAGACCCAGTACTTC. Residues: CASRRGNPTETQYF.

This clone was found a few times. The chain links TRBV19 to TRBJ2-1; TRBD2 aligns across 10 bases. Germline-derived CDR1 and CDR2 are LNHDA and SQIVND (reference sequence). The length of the CDR3 is 15 residues. J gave up 7 bases and V 9 bases, and 12 bases lay outside the gene matches. The CDR3 here is CASQAWTSGGNEQFF. CDR3 nucleotides: TGTGCCAGCCAAGCGTGGACTAGCGGTGGTAATGAGCAGTTCTTC.

The chain joins TRBV5-4 to TRBJ2-2; maybe TRBD2 (5 bases). The CDR3 has 15 amino acids. V lost 4 bases, J lost 2 bases, and 12 bases lay in between. Germline V gene lookup returns CDR1 SGHNT and CDR2 YYREEE (reference sequence). The CDR3 sequence: CASSRGTSNTGELFF. The CDR3 DNA reads TGTGCCAGCAGCCGGGGTACGAGCAACACCGGGGAGCTGTTTTTT.

This chain uses TRBV7-2 with TRBJ1-2, with a possible D match to TRBD1 (5 bases). CDR1 and CDR2 (germline): SGHTA, FQGNSA. The V gene lost 3 bases and the J gene lost 6 bases, with 11 bases spanning the gap. The CDR3 length is 13 residues. CDR3 DNA sequence: TGTGCCAGCAGCTTGGCGGGACCAGATGGCTACACCTTC. Translation: CASSLAGPDGYTF.

This clone was detected once. DNA of the CDR3: TGTGCCAGCAGCATACAGGGGGAGGGCTACGAGCAGTACTTC. Residues: CASSIQGEGYEQYF. The chain is built from TRBV7-6 and TRBJ2-7; perhaps TRBD1 as D (8 bases). The germline gives CDR1 SGHVS, CDR2 FNYEAQ. Trimming took 5 bases from V and 3 from J, leaving 14 bases between them. This CDR3 spans 14 amino acids.

This clone was picked up a small number of times. The V and J genes are TRBV5-6 and TRBJ1-4; 8 bases are shared with TRBD1. CDR3 length: 15 amino acids. In germline, CDR1 is SGHDT, CDR2 YYEEEE. V was clipped by 4 bases and J by 8 bases; unmatched bases: 10. The CDR3 region is CASSLLDRVVEKLFF. The CDR3 bases are TGTGCCAGCAGCCTGCTGGACAGGGTAGTCGAAAAACTGTTTTTT.

V gene TRBV7-2 combines with J gene TRBJ2-7, with D possibly being TRBD2 (5 bases). V was clipped by 1 base and J by 4 bases, with 11 bases between them. CDR1 SGHTA and CDR2 FQGNSA come from the germline V gene. The CDR3 is made up of 14 amino acids. The DNA for the CDR3 is TGTGCCAGCAGCTTAGGGGCGGGCGAATACGAGCAGTACTTC. Encoded protein: CASSLGAGEYEQYF.

The chain combines TRBV2 with TRBJ2-3, with 7 bases fitting TRBD1. The V segment lost 8 bases and the J segment 0 bases; nucleotides outside the gene matches: 8. The length of the CDR3 is 15 residues. Germline V gene lookup returns CDR1 SNHLY and CDR2 FYNNEI. CDR3: CASHTGTASTDTQYF. The CDR3 coding sequence is TGTGCCAGCCACACGGGGACAGCAAGCACAGATACGCAGTATTTT.

The gene calls are TRBV5-1 and TRBJ1-4; the D gene is possibly TRBD1 (6 bases). Germline lookup yields CDR1 SGHRS and CDR2 YFSETQ. The ends were cut back, 3 bases at V and 4 bases at J, with 10 bases in the middle. The CDR3 consists of 14 residues. The CDR3 region is CASSSAGDNEKLFF. The CDR3 nucleotides read TGCGCCAGCAGCTCGGCAGGGGATAATGAAAAACTGTTTTTT.

This chain links TRBV6-2 or TRBV6-3 with TRBJ1-1; a weak D match, TRBD1 (5 bases). CDR1 is MNHEY, CDR2 SVGEGT, per germline. Trimming took off 2 bases at V and 5 bases at J, with 15 bases between the two ends. The length of the CDR3 is 15 residues. CDR3 in amino acids: CASSYGLLRGTEAFF. The CDR3 nucleotides read TGTGCCAGCAGTTACGGGTTGTTGCGGGGGACTGAAGCTTTCTTT.

This chain uses TRBV6-2 or TRBV6-3 with TRBJ1-4; the D is unclear. CDR3 length: 15 amino acids. Germline V gives CDR1 MNHEY, CDR2 SVGEGT. Trimming took 1 base from V and 8 from J, leaving 14 bases between them. CDR3 sequence (DNA): TGTGCCAGCAGTTACTACGGGGTGAAAGGAGAAAAACTGTTTTTT. Its protein product is CASSYYGVKGEKLFF.

The chain uses TRBV28 and TRBJ1-4; the D gene is possibly TRBD1 (5 bases). V was clipped by 2 bases and J by 10 bases, with 14 bases between them. Germline V gives CDR1 MDHEN, CDR2 SYDVKM. CDR3 size: 14 residues. The CDR3: CASSLIGRARKLFF. The CDR3 DNA reads as TGTGCCAGCAGTTTAATAGGCAGGGCTAGAAAACTGTTTTTT.

This sequence joins TRBV5-1 and TRBJ2-7, with 8 bases matching TRBD1. Germline loops: CDR1 SGHRS, CDR2 YFSETQ. V was pared by 1 base and J by 5 bases, with 2 bases of the junction left unmatched. The length of the CDR3 is 13 residues. The DNA for the CDR3 is TGCGCCAGCAGCTTGCCAGGGGGCGACGAGCAGTACTTC. Its protein is CASSLPGGDEQYF.

The V and J genes are TRBV5-6 and TRBJ2-4, with D hard to call. The CDR3 contains 15 residues. Germline V gene lookup returns CDR1 SGHDT and CDR2 YYEEEE. The V and J ends lost 2 bases and 0 bases respectively, with 9 bases between them. CDR3 loop: CASSFSRLAKNIQYF. The CDR3 nucleotides read TGTGCCAGCAGCTTCTCCCGACTAGCCAAAAACATTCAGTACTTC.

The V call is TRBV14, the J call TRBJ1-1; D is perhaps TRBD1 (5 bases). CDR1 is SGHDN, CDR2 FVKESK, per germline. The CDR3 loop spans 20 amino acids. Trimming cost V 0 bases and J 0 bases, with 23 bases left between them. CDR3 sequence reads: CASSQDWGLGAVSMNTEAFF. The CDR3 DNA reads as TGTGCCAGCAGCCAAGATTGGGGCCTAGGGGCAGTCTCAATGAACACTGAAGCTTTCTTT.

The CDR3: CASQQDNQETQYF. The CDR3 DNA sequence: TGCGCCAGCCAACAGGATAACCAAGAGACCCAGTACTTC. The chain carries TRBV5-1 and TRBJ2-5; tentative D call: TRBD1 (5 bases). The V end lost 7 bases, the J end lost 0 bases, and 10 bases lay between the germline ends. This CDR3 is built from 13 residues. The germline V gene has CDR1 SGHRS and CDR2 YFSETQ.

This chain links TRBV6-5 with TRBJ1-5; no clear D gene. V was shortened by 6 bases and J by 0 bases, with 9 bases between the two germline ends. The germline V gene encodes CDR1 MNHEY and CDR2 SVGAGI. The CDR3 covers 14 residues. CDR3 in amino acids: CASREEVSNQPQHF. The DNA for the CDR3 is TGTGCCAGCAGGGAGGAGGTTAGCAATCAGCCCCAGCATTTT.

The rearrangement uses TRBV9 and TRBJ1-2, with unresolved D. The CDR3 has 14 residues. The germline V gene has CDR1 SGDLS and CDR2 YYNGEE. V lost 2 bases and J 2 bases, leaving 10 bases between the germline ends. CDR3 coding DNA: TGTGCCAGCAGCGTTGACGGGGTGAACTATGGCTACACCTTC. It specifies CASSVDGVNYGYTF.

This clone showed up just once. The DNA for the CDR3 is TGTGCCAGCAGGCCAGACAGGTATACTGGAAACACCATATATTTT. Translated: CASRPDRYTGNTIYF. The chain is built from TRBV6-5 and TRBJ1-3, with D possibly TRBD1 on 6 matching bases. V was shortened by 6 bases and J by 2 bases, with 14 bases between the two germline ends. This CDR3 has 15 residues. The germline V gene has CDR1 MNHEY and CDR2 SVGAGI.